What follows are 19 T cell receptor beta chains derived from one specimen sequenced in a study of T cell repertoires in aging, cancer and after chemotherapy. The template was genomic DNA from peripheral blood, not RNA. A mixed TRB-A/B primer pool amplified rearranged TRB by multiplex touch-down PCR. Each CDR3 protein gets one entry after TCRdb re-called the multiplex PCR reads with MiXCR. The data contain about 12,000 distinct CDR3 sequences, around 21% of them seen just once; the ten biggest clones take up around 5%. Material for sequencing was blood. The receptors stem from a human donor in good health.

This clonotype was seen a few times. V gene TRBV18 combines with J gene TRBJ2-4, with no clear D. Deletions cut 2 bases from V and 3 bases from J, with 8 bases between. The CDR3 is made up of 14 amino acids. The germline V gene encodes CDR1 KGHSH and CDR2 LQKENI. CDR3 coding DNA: TGTGCCAGCTCACCAGGTGAAGACAAAAACATTCAGTACTTC. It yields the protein CASSPGEDKNIQYF.

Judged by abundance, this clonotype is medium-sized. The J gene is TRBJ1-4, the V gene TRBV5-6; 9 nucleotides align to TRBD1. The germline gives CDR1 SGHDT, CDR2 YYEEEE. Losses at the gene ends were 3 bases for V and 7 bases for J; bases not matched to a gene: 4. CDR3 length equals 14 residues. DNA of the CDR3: TGTGCCAGCAGCTCGGACAGGGGAGGTGAAAAACTGTTTTTT. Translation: CASSSDRGGEKLFF.

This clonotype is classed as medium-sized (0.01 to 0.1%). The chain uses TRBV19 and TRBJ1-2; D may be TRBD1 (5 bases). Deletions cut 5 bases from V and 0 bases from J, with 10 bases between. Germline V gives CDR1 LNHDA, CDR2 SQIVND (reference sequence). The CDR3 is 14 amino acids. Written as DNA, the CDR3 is TGTGCCAGTAGTCCAGGGCCCACTAACTATGGCTACACCTTC. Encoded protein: CASSPGPTNYGYTF.

DNA of the CDR3: TGTGCCAGCAGTTTAGGAGGCGAGCACACTGAAGCTTTCTTT. Protein: CASSLGGEHTEAFF. The rearrangement links TRBV27 to TRBJ1-1; D gene uncertain. CDR3 length equals 14 residues. V was clipped by 2 bases and J by 3 bases, with 10 bases between them. In germline, CDR1 is MNHEY, CDR2 SMNVEV (reference sequence).

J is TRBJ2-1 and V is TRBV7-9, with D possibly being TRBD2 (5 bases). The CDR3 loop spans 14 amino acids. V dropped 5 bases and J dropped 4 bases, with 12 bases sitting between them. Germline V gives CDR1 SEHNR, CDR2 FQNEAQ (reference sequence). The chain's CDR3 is CASSASSGYNEQFF. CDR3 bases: TGTGCCAGCAGCGCCTCGAGCGGATACAATGAGCAGTTCTTC.

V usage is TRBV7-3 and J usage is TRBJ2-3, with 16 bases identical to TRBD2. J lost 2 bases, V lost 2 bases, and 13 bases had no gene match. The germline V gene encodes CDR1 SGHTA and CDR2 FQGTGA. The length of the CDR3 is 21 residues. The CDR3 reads CASSLPGLAGGPGAHTDTQYF. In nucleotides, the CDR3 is TGTGCCAGCAGCTTACCGGGACTAGCGGGGGGGCCGGGTGCCCACACAGATACGCAGTATTTT.

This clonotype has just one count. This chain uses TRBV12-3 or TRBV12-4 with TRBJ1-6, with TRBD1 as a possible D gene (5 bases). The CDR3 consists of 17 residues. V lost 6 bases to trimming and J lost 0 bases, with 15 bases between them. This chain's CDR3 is CASSRDPGGSYNSPLHF. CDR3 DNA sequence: TGTGCCAGCAGCCGCGATCCGGGGGGCTCCTATAATTCACCCCTCCACTTT.

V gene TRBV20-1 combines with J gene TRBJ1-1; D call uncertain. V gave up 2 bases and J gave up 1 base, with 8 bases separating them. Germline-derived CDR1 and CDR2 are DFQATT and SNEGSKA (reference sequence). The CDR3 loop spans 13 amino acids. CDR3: CSARRAQNTEAFF. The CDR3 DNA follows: TGCAGTGCTAGAAGGGCCCAGAACACTGAAGCTTTCTTT.

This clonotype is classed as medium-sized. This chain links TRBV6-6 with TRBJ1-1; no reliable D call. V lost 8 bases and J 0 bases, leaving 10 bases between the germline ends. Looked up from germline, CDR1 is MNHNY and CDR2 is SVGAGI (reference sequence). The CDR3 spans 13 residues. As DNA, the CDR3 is TGTGCCAGCTCAGACATTTTGAACACTGAAGCTTTCTTT. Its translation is CASSDILNTEAFF.

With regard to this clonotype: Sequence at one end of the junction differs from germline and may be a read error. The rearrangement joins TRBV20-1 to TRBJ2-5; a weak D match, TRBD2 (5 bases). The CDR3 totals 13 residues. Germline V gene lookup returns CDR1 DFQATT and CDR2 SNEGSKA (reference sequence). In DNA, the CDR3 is TGCAATGCTAGAGGGAGCCCAAGAGAGACCCAGTACTTC. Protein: CNARGSPRETQYF.

The CDR3 reads CASSQGSVGNQPQHF. The DNA of the CDR3 is TGCGCCAGCAGCCAAGGGTCAGTGGGCAATCAGCCCCAGCATTTT. The rearrangement links TRBV4-3 to TRBJ1-5; the D is unclear. The CDR3 is made up of 15 amino acids. The V and J ends lost 1 base and 2 bases respectively, with 9 bases between them. Germline V CDR1 and CDR2: LGHNA, YSLEER.

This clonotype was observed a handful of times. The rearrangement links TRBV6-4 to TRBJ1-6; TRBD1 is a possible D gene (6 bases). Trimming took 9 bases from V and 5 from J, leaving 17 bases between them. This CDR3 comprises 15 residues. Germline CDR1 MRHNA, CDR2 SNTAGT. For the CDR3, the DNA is TGTGCCAGTTCTACTTCCTCAGGGGATAATTCACCCCTCCACTTT. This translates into CASSTSSGDNSPLHF.

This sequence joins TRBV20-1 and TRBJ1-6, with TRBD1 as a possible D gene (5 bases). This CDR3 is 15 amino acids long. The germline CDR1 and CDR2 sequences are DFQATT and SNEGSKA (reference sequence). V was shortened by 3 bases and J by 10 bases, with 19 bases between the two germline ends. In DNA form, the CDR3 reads TGCAGTGCTAGTCCGAGTGGGCAGGGAATATCACCCCTCCACTTT. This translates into CSASPSGQGISPLHF.

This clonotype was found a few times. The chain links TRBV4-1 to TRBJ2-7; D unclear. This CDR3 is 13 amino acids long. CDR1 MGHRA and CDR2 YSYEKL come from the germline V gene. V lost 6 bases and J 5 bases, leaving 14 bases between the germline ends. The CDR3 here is CASSPQDRDEQYF. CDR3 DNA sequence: TGCGCCAGCAGTCCACAAGATAGGGACGAGCAGTACTTC.

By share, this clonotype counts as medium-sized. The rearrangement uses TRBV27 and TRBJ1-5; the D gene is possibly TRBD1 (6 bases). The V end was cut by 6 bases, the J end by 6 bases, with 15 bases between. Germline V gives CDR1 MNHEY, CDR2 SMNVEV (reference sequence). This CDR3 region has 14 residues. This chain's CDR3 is CASSLGQSTQPQHF. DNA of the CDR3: TGTGCCAGCAGCCTCGGACAGAGTACTCAGCCCCAGCATTTT.

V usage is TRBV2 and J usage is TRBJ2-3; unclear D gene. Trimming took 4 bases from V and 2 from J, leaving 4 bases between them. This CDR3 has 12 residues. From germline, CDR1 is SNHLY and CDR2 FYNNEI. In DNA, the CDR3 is TGTGCCAGCAGTGGCGACACAGATACGCAGTATTTT. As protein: CASSGDTDTQYF.

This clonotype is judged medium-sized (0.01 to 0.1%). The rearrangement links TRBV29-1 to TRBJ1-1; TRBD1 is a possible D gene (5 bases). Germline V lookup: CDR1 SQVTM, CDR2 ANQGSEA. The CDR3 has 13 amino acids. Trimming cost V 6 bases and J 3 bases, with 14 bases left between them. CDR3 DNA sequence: TGCAGCGTCGCCCCGGGGGTGGACACTGAAGCTTTCTTT. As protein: CSVAPGVDTEAFF.

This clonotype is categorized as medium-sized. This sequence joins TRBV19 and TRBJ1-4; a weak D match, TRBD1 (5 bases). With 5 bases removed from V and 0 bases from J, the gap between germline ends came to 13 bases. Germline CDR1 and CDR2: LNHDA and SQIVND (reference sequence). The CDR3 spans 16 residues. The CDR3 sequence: CASSPGTQTTNEKLFF. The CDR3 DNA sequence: TGTGCCAGTAGTCCAGGGACTCAAACAACTAATGAAAAACTGTTTTTT.

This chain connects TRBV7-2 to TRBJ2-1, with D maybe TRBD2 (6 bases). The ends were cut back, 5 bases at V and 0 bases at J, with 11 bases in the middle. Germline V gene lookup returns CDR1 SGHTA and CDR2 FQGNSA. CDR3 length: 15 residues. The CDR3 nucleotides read TGTGCCAGCAGCACGGGGGTTCACTCCTACAATGAGCAGTTCTTC. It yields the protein CASSTGVHSYNEQFF.